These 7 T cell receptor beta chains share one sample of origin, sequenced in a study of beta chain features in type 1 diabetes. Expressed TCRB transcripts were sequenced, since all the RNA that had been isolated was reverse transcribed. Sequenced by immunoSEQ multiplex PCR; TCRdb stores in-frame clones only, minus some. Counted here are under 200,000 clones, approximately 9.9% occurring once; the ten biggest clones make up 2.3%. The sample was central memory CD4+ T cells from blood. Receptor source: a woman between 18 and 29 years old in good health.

The chain's CDR3 is CASSVTGTSGYNEQFF. DNA for the CDR3: TGTGCCAGCAGCGTGACCGGGACTAGCGGGTACAATGAGCAGTTCTTC. The chain recombines TRBV7-2 with TRBJ2-1, with 12 bases lining up with TRBD2. The CDR3 has 16 residues. Germline values: CDR1 SGHTA, CDR2 FQGNSA. The V and J ends lost 5 bases and 4 bases, in that order; junction bases with no gene match: 6. Filled out from reference TRBV7-2 and TRBJ2-1, the complete variable domain reads GAGVSQSPSNKVTEKGKDVELRCDPISGHTALYWYRQSLGQGLEFLIYFQGNSAPDKSGLPSDRFSAERTGGSVSTLTIQRTQQEDSAVYLCASSVTGTSGYNEQFFGPGTRLTVL.

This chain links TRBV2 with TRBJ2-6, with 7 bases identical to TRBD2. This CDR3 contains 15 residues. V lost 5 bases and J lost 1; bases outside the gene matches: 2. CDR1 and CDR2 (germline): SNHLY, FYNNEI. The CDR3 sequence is CASSPAGSGANVLTF. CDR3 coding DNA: TGTGCCAGCAGTCCAGCGGGGTCTGGGGCCAACGTCCTGACTTTC.

The DNA of the CDR3 is TGCGCCAGCAGCTTGTCCGGGACAGGGATCTACGAGCAGTACTTC. Protein sequence: CASSLSGTGIYEQYF. The chain joins TRBV5-1 to TRBJ2-7; 9 nucleotides match TRBD1. V dropped 1 base and J dropped 3; count of bases not matched to a gene: 5. Per germline, CDR1 SGHRS and CDR2 YFSETQ. The CDR3 has 15 residues.

CDR3 protein: CAWSPPGQGRNTEAFF. CDR3 DNA sequence: TGTGCCTGGAGTCCACCGGGACAGGGTAGGAACACTGAAGCTTTCTTT. The chain carries TRBV30 and TRBJ1-1; TRBD1 agrees at 9 bases. Germline V gene sequence: CDR1 GTSNPN, CDR2 SVGIG (reference sequence). The length of the CDR3 is 16 residues. V dropped 2 bases and J dropped 1; count of bases not matched to a gene: 8.

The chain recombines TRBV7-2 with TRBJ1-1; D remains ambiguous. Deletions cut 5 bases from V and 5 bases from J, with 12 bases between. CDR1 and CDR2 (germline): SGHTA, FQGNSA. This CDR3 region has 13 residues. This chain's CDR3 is CASSIPWRTEAFF. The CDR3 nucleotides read TGTGCCAGCAGCATCCCCTGGAGGACTGAAGCTTTCTTT.

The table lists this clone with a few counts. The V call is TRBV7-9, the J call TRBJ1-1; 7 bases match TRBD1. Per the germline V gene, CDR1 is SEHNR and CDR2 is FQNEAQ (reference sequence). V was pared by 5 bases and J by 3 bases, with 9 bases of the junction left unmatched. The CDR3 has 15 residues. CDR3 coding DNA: TGTGCCAGCAGCGCTACAGGGGTGTCTGACACTGAAGCTTTCTTT. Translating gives CASSATGVSDTEAFF.

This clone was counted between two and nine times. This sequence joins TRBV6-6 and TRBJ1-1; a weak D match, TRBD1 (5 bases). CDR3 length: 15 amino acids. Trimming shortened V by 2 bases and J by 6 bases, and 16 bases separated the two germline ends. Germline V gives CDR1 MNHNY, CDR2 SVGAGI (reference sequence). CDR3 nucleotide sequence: TGTGCCAGCAGTTACGGGGGAGGGCAGAGCCCTGAAGCTTTCTTT. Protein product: CASSYGGGQSPEAFF.